These 19 T cell receptor beta chains were sequenced from one sample in a study of Graves' ophthalmopathy and Graves' hyperthyroidism. CDR3 regions of TCR beta were amplified from RNA transcripts. Scientists carried out first-round RT-PCR using HTBI primers and then a second-round multiplex PCR. TCRdb processed the multiplex PCR reads anew with MiXCR; each CDR3 protein has one entry. Of 500,000 to 800,000 distinct CDR3 sequences listed, under 50% are singletons. Sequenced sample: peripheral blood. The receptors shown here come from an adult man with Graves' ophthalmopathy.

This clonotype was counted at least ten times. The V call is TRBV15, the J call TRBJ1-5, with 10 bases lining up with TRBD1. The CDR3 length is 17 residues. Germline CDR1 reads LNHNV; CDR2 reads YYDKDF (reference sequence). Germline trimming cut 1 base from V and 6 bases from J; bases unmatched to any gene: 9. CDR3 sequence (DNA): TGTGCCACCAGCAGAGCAAGACAGGGGGCTGTACTTCAGCCCCAGCATTTT. Residues: CATSRARQGAVLQPQHF.

This clonotype was recorded at least ten times. An end of the junction does not agree with germline; a read error may underlie this. The V and J genes are TRBV7-9 and TRBJ1-3; D unresolved. Germline V lookup: CDR1 SEHNR, CDR2 FQNEAQ (reference sequence). The CDR3 is made up of 13 amino acids. CDR3 amino acids: CASSLALGNTIYF. The CDR3 DNA is TGTGCTAGCAGCTTAGCTCTTGGAAACACCATATATTTT.

This clonotype has just a few counts. The J gene is TRBJ1-5, the V gene TRBV20-1; D is perhaps TRBD1 (6 bases). The V end was cut by 4 bases, the J end by 7 bases, with 26 bases between. The CDR3 length is 17 residues. In germline, CDR1 is DFQATT, CDR2 SNEGSKA (reference sequence). CDR3 region: CSATVYPDRWVNQPQHF. CDR3 nucleotides: TGCAGTGCTACCGTCTACCCAGACAGGTGGGTGAACCAGCCCCAGCATTTT.

Concerning this clonotype: This may come from a read error, since a much larger clone is one base off. The J gene is TRBJ2-7, the V gene TRBV2, with D possibly TRBD1 on 6 matching bases. The CDR3 has 14 amino acids. Germline lookup yields CDR1 SNHLY and CDR2 FYNNEI. The DNA for the CDR3 is TGTGCCAGCGGAGGAGTGGACTTACCAGGGGAGCAGCACTTC. Encoded protein: CASGGVDLPGEQHF.

Details on this clonotype: A much larger clone differs from this one at a single base, so this may be a read error. The gene calls are TRBV20-1 and TRBJ2-5; TRBD1 might be the D (6 bases). Trimming took off 7 bases at V and 5 bases at J, with 17 bases between the two ends. CDR3 length: 13 amino acids. Germline V gene data show CDR1 as DFQATT and CDR2 as SNEGSKA (reference sequence). CDR3 loop: CSVSNTGSETQYF. CDR3 DNA: TGCAGTGTTAGCAATACAGGGTCGGAGACCCAGTACTTC.

J is TRBJ2-7 and V is TRBV2; 7 bases line up with TRBD1. V was pared by 5 bases and J by 1 base, with 8 bases of the junction left unmatched. The CDR3 has 15 residues. The germline CDR1 and CDR2 sequences are SNHLY and FYNNEI. In DNA, the CDR3 is TGTGCCAGCAGTCTACAGGGGTCCCTATCCTACGAGCAGTACTTC. Protein: CASSLQGSLSYEQYF.

In regard to this clonotype: A single base separates this from a much larger clone, so it may be a read error. The chain joins TRBV11-1 to TRBJ1-4; D might be TRBD1 (5 bases). Germline V gene sequence: CDR1 SGHAT, CDR2 FQDESV (reference sequence). This CDR3 has 15 residues. The CDR3 DNA sequence: TGTGCCAGCAGTCCTGACAGTGCAACTAATGAAAAACTGCTTTTT. This codes for CASSPDSATNEKLLF.

In regard to this clonotype: Since the CDR3 does not end with the conserved phenylalanine or tryptophan, this likely comes from a read error. Because the CDR3's place on the DNA is in doubt, the DNA is left out and the CDR3 is given as listed by TCRdb. The V and J genes are TRBV29-1 and TRBJ2-6; TRBD1, the table's D call, was not compared with the DNA. The CDR3 spans 8 residues, counting both ends. The germline V gene has CDR1 SQVTM and CDR2 ANQGSEA. CDR3 amino acids: CSVQETNT.

V usage is TRBV29-1 and J usage is TRBJ2-6, with D perhaps TRBD1 (5 bases). With 2 bases removed from V and 5 bases from J, the gap between germline ends came to 13 bases. Germline assignment: CDR1 SQVTM and CDR2 ANQGSEA. The CDR3 runs to 15 residues. CDR3 amino acids: CSVELGLDRANVLTF. The CDR3 DNA is TGCAGCGTTGAATTAGGCCTGGACAGGGCCAACGTCCTGACTTTC.

This clonotype was seen only a few times. This rearrangement joins TRBV12-3 or TRBV12-4 to TRBJ2-7; 7 bases fit TRBD1. V lost 5 bases to trimming and J lost 3 bases; unmatched junction nucleotides: 7. The CDR3 sequence is 14 residues long. The CDR3 coding sequence is TGTGCCAGCAGTGGACAGGCTCTGAACTACGAGCAGTACTTC. Protein: CASSGQALNYEQYF.

This chain links TRBV11-2 with TRBJ2-2, with 13 bases fitting TRBD2. V shed 1 base and J 7 bases; nucleotides not matched to a gene: 6. This CDR3 spans 17 amino acids. In germline, CDR1 is SGHAT, CDR2 FQNNGV. The CDR3 DNA reads TGTGCCAGCAGCTTAGGCCGACTAGCGGGGGGAGTCGGGGAGCTGTTTTTT. Translation gives CASSLGRLAGGVGELFF.

This clonotype was seen only a few times. V is TRBV24-1 and J is TRBJ2-3; the match to TRBD2 covers 10 bases. Trimming took 5 bases from V and 3 from J; bases not matched to a gene: 4. Germline V gene lookup returns CDR1 KGHDR and CDR2 SFDVKD. CDR3 length: 15 amino acids. The CDR3 nucleotides are TGTGCCACCAGTGTGGCTAGCGGGAGTACAGATACGCAGTATTTT. It encodes CATSVASGSTDTQYF.

This rearrangement joins TRBV19 to TRBJ1-2, with D hard to call. This CDR3 has 16 residues. Between the trimmed V and J ends, which lost 3 bases and 3 bases, there was a span of 17 bases. Germline values: CDR1 LNHDA, CDR2 SQIVND (reference sequence). In nucleotides, the CDR3 is TGTGCCAGTAGTATTTCCGGACTAGCGGTTGACTATGGCTACACCTTC. Amino acids: CASSISGLAVDYGYTF. The full variable domain, its missing parts supplied by reference TRBV19 and TRBJ1-2, is DGGITQSPKYLFRKEGQNVTLSCEQNLNHDAMYWYRQDPGQGLRLIYYSQIVNDFQKGDIAEGYSVSREKKESFPLTVTSAQKNPTAFYLCASSISGLAVDYGYTFGSGTRLTVV.

CDR3 DNA sequence: TGCAGCGTTGAGGTCGGCTATGGCTACACCTTC. Amino acids: CSVEVGYGYTF. V is TRBV29-1 and J is TRBJ1-2; unclear D gene. V shed 3 bases and J shed 4 bases, with 6 bases lying between them. The CDR3 sequence is 11 residues long. Germline assignment: CDR1 SQVTM and CDR2 ANQGSEA.

This clonotype was detected only a few times. The chain combines TRBV7-9 with TRBJ1-4; D call uncertain. Germline CDR1 reads SEHNR; CDR2 reads FQNEAQ (reference sequence). Trimming cost V 4 bases and J 7 bases, with 19 bases left between them. The CDR3 loop spans 16 amino acids. The CDR3 protein is CASSSLIGRDAEKLFF. For the CDR3, the DNA is TGTGCCAGCAGCTCACTTATCGGCCGGGATGCTGAAAAACTGTTTTTT.

The J gene is TRBJ1-4, the V gene TRBV10-3, with a tentative D call TRBD1 (5 bases). V dropped 11 bases and J dropped 8 bases, with 18 bases sitting between them. This CDR3 has 13 residues. Per germline, CDR1 ENHRY and CDR2 SYGVKD. Written as DNA, the CDR3 is TGTGCCTCACAGGTTGGGTCGGGGGAAAAACTGTTTTTT. The encoded protein is CASQVGSGEKLFF.

Many counts were recorded for this clonotype. The V and J genes are TRBV7-2 and TRBJ2-7, with D unresolved. Trimming stripped 5 bases from V and 3 bases from J, with 14 bases between. The CDR3 loop spans 14 amino acids. In germline, CDR1 is SGHTA, CDR2 FQGNSA. CDR3 DNA sequence: TGTGCCAGCAGCCCACACCCCTCCATCTACGAGCAGTACTTC. Amino acid sequence: CASSPHPSIYEQYF.

There are many counts of this clonotype. This chain uses TRBV2 with TRBJ1-1; unclear D gene. V was pared by 6 bases and J by 0 bases, with 8 bases between. CDR3 length: 13 residues. Per the germline V gene, CDR1 is SNHLY and CDR2 is FYNNEI. CDR3 amino acids: CASRGKMNTEAFF. In DNA, the CDR3 is TGTGCCAGCAGGGGCAAGATGAACACTGAAGCTTTCTTT. The variable domain in full, with the rest retrieved from reference TRBV2 and TRBJ1-1, is EPEVTQTPSHQVTQMGQEVILRCVPISNHLYFYWYRQILGQKVEFLVSFYNNEISEKSEIFDDQFSVERPDGSNFTLKIRSTKLEDSAMYFCASRGKMNTEAFFGQGTRLTVV.

This clonotype has at least ten counts. V is TRBV7-9 and J is TRBJ2-7; either TRBD1 or TRBD2 may fit D (7 bases each). This CDR3 has 15 residues. Germline CDR1 reads SEHNR; CDR2 reads FQNEAQ (reference sequence). Trimming cost V 4 bases and J 5 bases, with 18 bases left between them. The CDR3 region has the DNA TGTGCCAGCAGCTCCCCAGGGGGGGCGGGAAACGAGCAGTACTTC. It yields the protein CASSSPGGAGNEQYF.